The 20 T cell receptor beta chains in this list originate from one sample, sequenced in a study of OX40 agonist ivuxolimab in advanced cancers. Method: immunoSEQ multiplex PCR; TCRdb's copy keeps in-frame clones and lacks some. The profile shows tens of thousands of clones, around four fifths of them singletons. Sequenced here: CD4+ or CD8+ T cells sorted from blood, sampled in a trial of the OX40 agonist ivuxolimab. These receptors all come from an adult with an advanced solid tumor such as melanoma, head and neck, liver or kidney cancer.

This chain connects TRBV4-3 to TRBJ2-1; D is uncertain. The CDR3 totals 16 residues. V was shortened by 0 bases and J by 0 bases, with 9 bases between the two germline ends. Germline V gene data show CDR1 as LGHNA and CDR2 as YSLEER. The CDR3, as DNA: TGCGCCAGCAGCCAAGATGGCTCTAGCTCCTACAATGAGCAGTTCTTC. It is translated as CASSQDGSSSYNEQFF.

CDR3 sequence: CASSLWGGGIGELFF. The CDR3 region has the DNA TGTGCCAGCAGTTTATGGGGGGGCGGGATCGGGGAGCTGTTTTTT. The chain is built from TRBV27 and TRBJ2-2; D might be TRBD2 (7 bases). There are 15 residues in the CDR3. Trimming cost V 1 base and J 7 bases, with 13 bases left between them. Germline lookup yields CDR1 MNHEY and CDR2 SMNVEV (reference sequence).

This chain joins TRBV1 and TRBJ1-2. TRBV1 is noted as a pseudogene. The CDR3 covers 14 residues. The chain's CDR3 is CASSQDRLTGGYTF. DNA for the CDR3: TGCGCCAGCAGCCAAGACAGGTTGACGGGTGGCTACACCTTC.

This clone was picked up one time. Additional DNA sequences in this sample encode the identical CDR3. V and J are TRBV4-1 and TRBJ2-7, with D possibly being TRBD1 or TRBD2 (6 bases each). From germline, CDR1 is MGHRA and CDR2 YSYEKL. This CDR3 contains 15 residues. Trimming pared 1 base from V and 2 bases from J, leaving 12 bases between. The CDR3, as DNA: TGCGCCAGCAGCCAAGTGGGGGCGGGGCCCTACGAGCAGTACTTC. Protein sequence: CASSQVGAGPYEQYF.

CDR3 amino acids: CASSLGFYGLRVDTQYF. CDR3 in DNA: TGTGCCAGCAGCTTGGGTTTTTATGGGCTCCGCGTGGATACGCAGTATTTT. The V and J genes are TRBV5-5 and TRBJ2-3; D call uncertain. Trimming shortened V by 0 bases and J by 6 bases, and 20 bases separated the two germline ends. The CDR3 loop spans 17 amino acids. The germline gives CDR1 SGHKS, CDR2 YYEKEE (reference sequence).

This clone ranks as medium-sized. J is TRBJ2-2 and V is TRBV6-1; 7 bases map to TRBD2. The trim removed 1 base at V and 3 bases at J, leaving 2 bases unmatched. CDR3 size: 15 residues. Germline CDR1 is MNHNS and CDR2 is SASEGT. The CDR3 region has the DNA TGTGCCAGCAGTGAAGGGACTAGGGACACCGGGGAGCTGTTTTTT. Its protein product is CASSEGTRDTGELFF.

The gene calls are TRBV6-5 and TRBJ1-4; no definite D call. Germline CDR1 and CDR2: MNHEY and SVGAGI. Trimming cost V 5 bases and J 8 bases, with 6 bases left between them. The CDR3 spans 11 residues. The CDR3 sequence: CASSAGEKLFF. For the CDR3, the DNA is TGTGCCAGCAGTGCGGGAGAAAAACTGTTTTTT.

The chain employs TRBV10-3 and TRBJ2-3; D not resolved. The V end lost 3 bases, the J end lost 0 bases, and 10 bases lay between the germline ends. CDR1 ENHRY and CDR2 SYGVKD come from the germline V gene. CDR3 size: 15 residues. The CDR3 bases are TGTGCCATCAGTGACTCAGGAACGAGCACAGATACGCAGTATTTT. Residues: CAISDSGTSTDTQYF.

The chain carries TRBV6-4 and TRBJ2-7, with D uncertain. Germline V gene sequence: CDR1 MRHNA, CDR2 SNTAGT. The CDR3 spans 9 residues. CDR3 residues: CAGLYEQYF. CDR3 bases: TGTGCGGGTCTTTACGAGCAGTACTTC.

The genes are TRBV13 and TRBJ2-7; 7 positions match TRBD1. Germline V gene lookup returns CDR1 PRHDT and CDR2 FYEKMQ (reference sequence). The CDR3 is 14 residues long. Trimming removed 4 bases from V and 2 bases from J; junction bases left unmatched: 5. CDR3 in DNA: TGTGCCAGCAGCTCGGGACAGACCACCTACGAGCAGTACTTC. It yields the protein CASSSGQTTYEQYF.

V usage is TRBV5-5 and J usage is TRBJ1-2; TRBD1 might be the D (6 bases). The V gene's germline CDR1 is SGHKS and CDR2 YYEKEE (reference sequence). The CDR3 length is 13 residues. Trimming took 4 bases from V and 6 from J, leaving 13 bases between them. CDR3: CASSRRTDDGYTF. CDR3 DNA: TGTGCCAGCAGCCGTCGGACAGATGATGGCTACACCTTC.

The chain links TRBV6-5 to TRBJ1-2; no definite D call. The CDR3 runs to 13 residues. Trimming took 9 bases from V and 5 from J, leaving 16 bases between them. Germline values: CDR1 MNHEY, CDR2 SVGAGI. The CDR3 reads CASSFGQLYGYTF. CDR3 nucleotides: TGTGCCAGTTCTTTTGGGCAGCTTTATGGCTACACCTTC.

The chain has TRBV7-9 and TRBJ1-2; 9 bases are a match to TRBD1. Losses at the gene ends were 5 bases for V and 5 bases for J; bases not matched to a gene: 12. Germline loops: CDR1 SEHNR, CDR2 FQNEAQ (reference sequence). This CDR3 has 16 amino acids. CDR3 protein: CASSLVQGQGMYGYTF. Written as DNA, the CDR3 is TGTGCCAGCAGCCTAGTCCAGGGACAGGGAATGTATGGCTACACCTTC. Complete variable domain (other parts from reference TRBV7-9 and TRBJ1-2): DTGVSQNPRHKITKRGQNVTFRCDPISEHNRLYWYRQTLGQGPEFLTYFQNEAQLEKSRLLSDRFSAERPKGSFSTLEIQRTEQGDSAMYLCASSLVQGQGMYGYTFGSGTRLTVV.

The V call is TRBV9, the J call TRBJ2-1, with TRBD1 matching over 7 bases. Germline CDR1 and CDR2: SGDLS and YYNGEE. The V gene end was trimmed by 2 bases and the J gene end by 6 bases; junction bases not matched to a gene: 2. The CDR3 consists of 13 residues. The CDR3 here is CASSVGQSNEQFF. The CDR3 DNA follows: TGTGCCAGCAGCGTGGGACAGAGCAATGAGCAGTTCTTC.

The J gene is TRBJ1-4, the V gene TRBV6-5; D not resolved. Germline CDR1 is MNHEY and CDR2 is SVGAGI. The CDR3 extends over 14 amino acids. The V end was cut by 10 bases, the J end by 5 bases, with 17 bases between. The CDR3 sequence is CANTNQRKNEKLFF. The CDR3, as DNA: TGTGCCAACACTAATCAGAGAAAAAATGAAAAACTGTTTTTT.

The sample holds a few counts of this clone. The chain has TRBV29-1 and TRBJ2-2; tentatively, D is TRBD1 (6 bases). The V gene's germline CDR1 is SQVTM and CDR2 ANQGSEA. Trimming removed 2 bases from V and 6 bases from J, with 13 bases in between. The length of the CDR3 is 14 residues. For the CDR3, the DNA is TGCAGCGTTGAAAGGGGGACCAGCGCCGGGGAGCTGTTTTTT. Protein: CSVERGTSAGELFF.

The genes are TRBV9 and TRBJ1-6; 7 bases line up with TRBD1. Germline CDR1 and CDR2: SGDLS and YYNGEE. This CDR3 is 15 amino acids long. V was pared by 0 bases and J by 11 bases, with 8 bases of the junction left unmatched. Here the CDR3 reads CASSVGTGEWAPLHF. CDR3 sequence (DNA): TGTGCCAGCAGCGTAGGAACAGGGGAATGGGCACCCCTCCACTTT.

The chain recombines TRBV7-2 with TRBJ1-1; 7 nucleotides agree with TRBD1. V lost 5 bases and J lost 4; bases outside the gene matches: 13. The CDR3 has 16 amino acids. The germline gives CDR1 SGHTA, CDR2 FQGNSA. The CDR3 region is CASSLITGVPFTEAFF. The CDR3 region has the DNA TGTGCCAGCAGCCTTATAACAGGGGTACCTTTCACTGAAGCTTTCTTT.

This sequence joins TRBV11-2 and TRBJ1-6; a weak D match, TRBD1 (6 bases). Trimming left V 5 bases short and J 10 bases short, with 18 bases between. Germline CDR1 reads SGHAT; CDR2 reads FQNNGV. This CDR3 is 15 amino acids long. CDR3 coding DNA: TGTGCCAGCAGCCAAAGACAGGCCCCGGGCTCACCCCTCCACTTT. It yields the protein CASSQRQAPGSPLHF.

This chain connects TRBV13 to TRBJ2-5; D might be TRBD1 (6 bases). This CDR3 is 13 amino acids long. Per germline, CDR1 PRHDT and CDR2 FYEKMQ (reference sequence). Deletions cut 3 bases from V and 3 bases from J, with 8 bases between. Here the CDR3 DNA reads TGTGCCAGCAGCTTGCCAGGGGAAGAGACCCAGTACTTC. Residues: CASSLPGEETQYF.